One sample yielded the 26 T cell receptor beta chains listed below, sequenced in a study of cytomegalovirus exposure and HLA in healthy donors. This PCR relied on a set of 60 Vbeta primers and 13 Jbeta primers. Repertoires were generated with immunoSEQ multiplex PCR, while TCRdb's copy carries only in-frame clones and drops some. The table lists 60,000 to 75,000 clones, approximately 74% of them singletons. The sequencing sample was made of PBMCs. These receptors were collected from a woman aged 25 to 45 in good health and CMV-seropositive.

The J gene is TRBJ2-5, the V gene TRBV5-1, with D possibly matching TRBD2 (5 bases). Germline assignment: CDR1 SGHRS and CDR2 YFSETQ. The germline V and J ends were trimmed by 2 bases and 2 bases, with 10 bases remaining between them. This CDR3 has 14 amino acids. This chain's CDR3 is CASSLSRGQETQYF. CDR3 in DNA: TGCGCCAGCAGCTTATCTCGGGGTCAAGAGACCCAGTACTTC.

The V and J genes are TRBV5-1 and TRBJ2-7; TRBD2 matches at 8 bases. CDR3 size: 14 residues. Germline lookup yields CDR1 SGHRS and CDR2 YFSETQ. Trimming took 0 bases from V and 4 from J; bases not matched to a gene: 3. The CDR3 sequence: CASSLVAGQYEQYF. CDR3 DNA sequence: TGCGCCAGCAGCTTGGTAGCGGGGCAATACGAGCAGTACTTC.

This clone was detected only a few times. The CDR3 loop is CAVGTVTYEQYF. DNA of the CDR3: TGTGCCGTGGGGACAGTGACCTACGAGCAGTACTTC. The chain has TRBV6-5 and TRBJ2-7; TRBD1 aligns across 7 bases. The V segment lost 11 bases and the J segment 2 bases; nucleotides outside the gene matches: 6. Germline values: CDR1 MNHEY, CDR2 SVGAGI. CDR3 length: 12 residues.

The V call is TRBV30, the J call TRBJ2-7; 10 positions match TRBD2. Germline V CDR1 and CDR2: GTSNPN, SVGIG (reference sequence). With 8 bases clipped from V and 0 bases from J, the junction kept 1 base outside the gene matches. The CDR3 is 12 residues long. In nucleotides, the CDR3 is TGTGCCGGGACTAGCGACTCCTACGAGCAGTACTTC. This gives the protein CAGTSDSYEQYF.

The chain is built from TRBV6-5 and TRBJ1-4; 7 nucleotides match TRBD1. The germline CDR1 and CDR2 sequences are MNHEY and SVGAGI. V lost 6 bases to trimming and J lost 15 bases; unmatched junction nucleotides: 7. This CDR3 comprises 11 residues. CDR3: CASSPGTELFF. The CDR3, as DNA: TGTGCCAGCAGCCCCGGGACAGAGTTGTTTTTT.

In nucleotides, the CDR3 is TGTGCCAGCAGTTTATATCAGGGACTTAACACTGAAGCTTTCTTT. Encoded protein: CASSLYQGLNTEAFF. The V gene is TRBV28, the J gene TRBJ1-1, with a tentative D call TRBD1 (5 bases). Germline CDR1 is MDHEN and CDR2 is SYDVKM. The CDR3 spans 15 residues. With 1 base removed from V and 2 bases from J, the gap between germline ends came to 11 bases.

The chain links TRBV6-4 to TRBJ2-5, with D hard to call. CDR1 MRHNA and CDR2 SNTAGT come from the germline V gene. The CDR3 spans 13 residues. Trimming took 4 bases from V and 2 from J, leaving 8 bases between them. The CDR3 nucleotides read TGTGCCAGCAGTGGTGGGCCGCAAGAGACCCAGTACTTC. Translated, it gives CASSGGPQETQYF.

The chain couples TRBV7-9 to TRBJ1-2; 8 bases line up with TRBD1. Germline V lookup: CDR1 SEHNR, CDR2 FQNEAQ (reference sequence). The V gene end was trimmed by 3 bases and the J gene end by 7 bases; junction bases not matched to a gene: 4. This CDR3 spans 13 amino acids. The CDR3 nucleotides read TGTGCCAGCAGCTTCGGACAGGGCTTTGGCTACACCTTC. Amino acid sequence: CASSFGQGFGYTF.

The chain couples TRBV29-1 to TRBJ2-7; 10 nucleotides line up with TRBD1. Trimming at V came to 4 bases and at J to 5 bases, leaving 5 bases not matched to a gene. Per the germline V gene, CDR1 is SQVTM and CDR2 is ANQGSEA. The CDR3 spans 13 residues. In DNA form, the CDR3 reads TGCAGCGTTGCGGGACAGGGGTCCGACGAGCAGTACTTC. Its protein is CSVAGQGSDEQYF.

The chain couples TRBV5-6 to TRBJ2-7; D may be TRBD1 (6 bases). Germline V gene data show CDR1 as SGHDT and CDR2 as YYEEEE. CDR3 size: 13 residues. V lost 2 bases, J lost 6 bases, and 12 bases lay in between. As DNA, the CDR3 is TGTGCCAGCAGCTTCACAGGGCCTGGCGAGCAGTACTTC. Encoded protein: CASSFTGPGEQYF.

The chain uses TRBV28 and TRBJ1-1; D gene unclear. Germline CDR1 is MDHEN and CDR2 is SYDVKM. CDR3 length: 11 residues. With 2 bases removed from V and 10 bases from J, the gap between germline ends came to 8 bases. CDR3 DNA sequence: TGTGCCAGCAGTTTAGCCCGGGTAGCTTTCTTT. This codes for CASSLARVAFF.

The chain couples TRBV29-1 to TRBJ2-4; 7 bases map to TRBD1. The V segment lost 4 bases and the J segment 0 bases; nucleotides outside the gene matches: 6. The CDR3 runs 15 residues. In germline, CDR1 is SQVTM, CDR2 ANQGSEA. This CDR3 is CSVAGQALAKNIQYF. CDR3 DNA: TGCAGCGTTGCCGGACAGGCATTAGCCAAAAACATTCAGTACTTC.

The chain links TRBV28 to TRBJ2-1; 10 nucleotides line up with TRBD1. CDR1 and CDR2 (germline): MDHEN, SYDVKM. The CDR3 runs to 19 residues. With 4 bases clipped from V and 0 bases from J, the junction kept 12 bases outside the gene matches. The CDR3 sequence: CASSSPGTGARYSYNEQFF. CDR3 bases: TGTGCCAGCAGTTCCCCCGGGACAGGGGCCCGTTACTCCTACAATGAGCAGTTCTTC.

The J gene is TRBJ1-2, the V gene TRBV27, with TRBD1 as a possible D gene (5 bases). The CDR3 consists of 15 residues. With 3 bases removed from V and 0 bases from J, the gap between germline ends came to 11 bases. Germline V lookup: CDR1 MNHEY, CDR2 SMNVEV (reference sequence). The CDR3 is CASSFQGLANYGYTF. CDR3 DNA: TGTGCCAGCAGTTTCCAGGGCCTAGCTAACTATGGCTACACCTTC.

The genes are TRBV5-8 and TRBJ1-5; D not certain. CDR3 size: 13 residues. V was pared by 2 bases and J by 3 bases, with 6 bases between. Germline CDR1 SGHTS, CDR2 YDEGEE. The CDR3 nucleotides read TGTGCCAGCAGCTTCGGGGACAATCAGCCCCAGCATTTT. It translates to CASSFGDNQPQHF.

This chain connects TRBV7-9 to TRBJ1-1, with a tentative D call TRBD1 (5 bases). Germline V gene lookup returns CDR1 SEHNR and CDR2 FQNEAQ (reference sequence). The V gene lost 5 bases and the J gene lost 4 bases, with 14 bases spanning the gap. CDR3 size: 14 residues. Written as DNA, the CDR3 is TGTGCCAGCAGCCATTCGGGGGGTGGCACTGAAGCTTTCTTT. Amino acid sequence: CASSHSGGGTEAFF.

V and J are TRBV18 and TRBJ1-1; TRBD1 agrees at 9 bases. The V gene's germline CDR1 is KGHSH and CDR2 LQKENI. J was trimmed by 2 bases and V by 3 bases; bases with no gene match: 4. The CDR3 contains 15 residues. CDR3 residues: CASSPRQGGNTEAFF. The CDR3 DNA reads TGTGCCAGCTCACCGCGACAGGGGGGAAACACTGAAGCTTTCTTT.

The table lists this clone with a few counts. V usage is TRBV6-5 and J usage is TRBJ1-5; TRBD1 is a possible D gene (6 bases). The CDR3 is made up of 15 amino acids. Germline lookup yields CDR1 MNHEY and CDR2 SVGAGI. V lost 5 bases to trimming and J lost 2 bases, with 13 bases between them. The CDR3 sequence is CASSTKSGGNQPQHF. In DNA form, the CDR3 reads TGTGCCAGCAGTACTAAGTCAGGGGGCAATCAGCCCCAGCATTTT.

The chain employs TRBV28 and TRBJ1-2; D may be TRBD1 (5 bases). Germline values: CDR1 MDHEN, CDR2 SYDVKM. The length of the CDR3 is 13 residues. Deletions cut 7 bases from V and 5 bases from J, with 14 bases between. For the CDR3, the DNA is TGTGCCAGCATATTAGGAGGGGCATATGGCTACACCTTC. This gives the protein CASILGGAYGYTF.

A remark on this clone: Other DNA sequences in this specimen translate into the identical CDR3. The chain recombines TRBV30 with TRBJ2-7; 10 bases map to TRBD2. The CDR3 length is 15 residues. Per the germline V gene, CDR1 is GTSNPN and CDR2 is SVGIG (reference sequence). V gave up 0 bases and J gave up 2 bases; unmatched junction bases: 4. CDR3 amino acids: CAWSVRLAGAYEQYF. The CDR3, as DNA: TGTGCCTGGAGTGTAAGGCTAGCGGGAGCCTACGAGCAGTACTTC.

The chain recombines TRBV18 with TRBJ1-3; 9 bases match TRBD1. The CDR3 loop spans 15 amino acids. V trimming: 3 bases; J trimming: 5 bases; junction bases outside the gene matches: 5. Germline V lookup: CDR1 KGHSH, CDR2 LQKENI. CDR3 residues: CASSPTGTGRNTIYF. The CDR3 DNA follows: TGTGCCAGCTCACCGACCGGGACAGGGAGAAACACCATATATTTT.

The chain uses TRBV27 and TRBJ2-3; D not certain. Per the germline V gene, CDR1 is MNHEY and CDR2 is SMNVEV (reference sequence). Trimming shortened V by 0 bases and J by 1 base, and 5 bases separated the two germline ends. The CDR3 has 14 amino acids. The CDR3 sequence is CASSLSTGTDTQYF. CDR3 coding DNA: TGTGCCAGCAGTTTATCAACAGGCACAGATACGCAGTATTTT.

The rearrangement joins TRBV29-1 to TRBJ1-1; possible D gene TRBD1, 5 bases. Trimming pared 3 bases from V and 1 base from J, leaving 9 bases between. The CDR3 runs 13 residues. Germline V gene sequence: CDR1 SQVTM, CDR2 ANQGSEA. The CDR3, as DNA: TGCAGCGTTGAGTACAGGCCGAACACTGAAGCTTTCTTT. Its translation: CSVEYRPNTEAFF.

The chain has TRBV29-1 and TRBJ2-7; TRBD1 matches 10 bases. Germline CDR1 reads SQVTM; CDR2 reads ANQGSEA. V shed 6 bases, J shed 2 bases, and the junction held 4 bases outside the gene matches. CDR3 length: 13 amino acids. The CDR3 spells CSVRTGGTYEQYF. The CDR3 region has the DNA TGCAGCGTCCGGACAGGGGGAACCTACGAGCAGTACTTC.

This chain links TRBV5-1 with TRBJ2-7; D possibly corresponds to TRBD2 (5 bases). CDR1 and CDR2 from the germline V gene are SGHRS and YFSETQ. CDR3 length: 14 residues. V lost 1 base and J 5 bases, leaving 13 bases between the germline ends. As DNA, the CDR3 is TGCGCCAGCAGCTTGCAAGCGGCGCCGGACGAGCAGTACTTC. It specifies CASSLQAAPDEQYF.

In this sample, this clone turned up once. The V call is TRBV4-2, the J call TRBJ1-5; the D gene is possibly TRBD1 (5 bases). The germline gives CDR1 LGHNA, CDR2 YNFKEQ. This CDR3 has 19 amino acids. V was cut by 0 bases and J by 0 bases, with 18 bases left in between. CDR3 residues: CASSQEGTGAAYSNQPQHF. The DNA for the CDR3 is TGTGCCAGCAGCCAAGAAGGTACTGGGGCAGCTTATAGCAATCAGCCCCAGCATTTT.